The sequence of this T cell receptor beta chain was determined in a study of T cells after yellow fever vaccination. Study as a whole: SMART-Seq v4 Ultra Low Input handled preparation of low-cell-number fractions.

This clonotype has a handful of counts. TCRdb redid the calling of the 5' RACE reads with MiXCR, one entry per CDR3 protein. Of 250,000 to 400,000 distinct CDR3 sequences listed, over 4% were seen once; the top ten hold around 24%. CDR1 is MNHEY, CDR2 SVGAGI, per germline. The trim removed 2 bases at V and 8 bases at J, leaving 6 bases unmatched. The CDR3 is 15 amino acids. The sample here was PBMCs, taken 5 days after the yellow fever booster vaccination. This rearrangement joins TRBV6-5 to TRBJ1-6; 7 nucleotides agree with TRBD1. This TCR derives from a man aged 18 to 29 who received the YFV17D yellow fever vaccine. CDR3 sequence reads: CASSYVRDRDSPLHF. CDR3 DNA sequence: TGTGCCAGCAGTTACGTCCGAGACAGGGATTCACCCCTCCACTTT.